This note documents a single T cell receptor (beta chain) sequence. This entry is derived from a study of blood T cell repertoires in COVID-19. The wider study: COVID-19 samples collected from the United States, Italy and Spain covered acute and convalescent phases. The analysed material was cDNA or gDNA that came from T cells, B-cell-depleted T cells, or PBMCs.

The CDR3 has 13 residues. Germline CDR1 reads SGHNT; CDR2 reads YYREEE (reference sequence). V was clipped by 2 bases and J by 3 bases, with 9 bases between them. Original handling: The assay estimated nucleated cells by amplifying reference gene primers. Assay used: immunoSEQ multiplex PCR; TCRdb lists only in-frame clones, some missing. V, J and clone size reflect that table, while D and trimming were determined from the DNA. The sample includes about 75,000 clones, roughly nine tenths seen only once; the top ten take about 2.5%. The sample was peripheral blood. The sequence was collected from a human donor in a cohort sampled during active COVID-19. The chain employs TRBV5-4 and TRBJ2-7; no reliable D call. CDR3 loop: CASSLRENYEQYF. CDR3 bases: TGTGCCAGCAGCTTACGAGAGAACTACGAGCAGTACTTC.